This record looks at one T cell receptor beta chain sequence and its context. No antigen is known for it. The data were obtained in a study of cytotoxic CD8 clonotypes in ibrutinib-treated CLL. For the study at large: Enrolment comprised roughly 11 relapsed/refractory and roughly 15 treatment-naive patients; fewer than 18 were IGHV unmutated. Investigators reported about 24 partial and 2 complete responses; after median approximately 63 months, roughly 15 patients remained remitted and about 12 progressed. Notes on the study in general: Higher circulating CD8+ T-cell counts strongly accompanied higher baseline clonality, above age-matched healthy donors. Public clonotypes, an uncommon group, contracted or remained stable on treatment.

Measured with immunoSEQ multiplex PCR; TCRdb has only the in-frame clones, and not every one. Counted here are about 27,000 clones, roughly 85% occurring once; the ten biggest clones make up around 8.5%. This TCR came from a human donor with chronic lymphocytic leukemia. The source material was PBMCs, sampled after 24 months of ibrutinib treatment.

The CDR3 protein is CAGGRGQSTDTQYF. In nucleotides, the CDR3 is TGTGCCGGAGGGAGGGGACAGAGCACAGATACGCAGTATTTT. The rearrangement links TRBV11-3 to TRBJ2-3; D could derive from TRBD1 or TRBD2 (7 bases each). This CDR3 comprises 14 residues. The germline V and J ends were trimmed by 11 bases and 0 bases, with 15 bases remaining between them. Germline CDR1 is SGHNT and CDR2 is YENEEA. Variable domain in full (rest from reference TRBV11-3 and TRBJ2-3): EAGVVQSPRYKIIEKKQPVAFWCNPISGHNTLYWYLQNLGQGPELLIRYENEEAVDDSQLPKDRFSAERLKGVDSTLKIQPAELGDSAVYLCAGGRGQSTDTQYFGPGTRLTVL.